These T cell receptor beta chains were read from a single sample in a study of shared clonotypes between healthy human individuals. TCRdb's copy holds only in-frame clones and misses some; the assay was immunoSEQ multiplex PCR. The sample shows under 2.5 million clones, roughly 90% of them seen only once. The sequenced material came from naive CD4+ T cells from PBMCs. The receptors were gathered from a man in his late teens or twenties in good health. Some clones in this sample may be carry-over from other donors' samples. Each CDR3 is given with its conserved first and last residue. A D gene is named only where the DNA matches it firmly. Clone size is shown for a subset of rows, as once, few, many or a class of expanded clone.

v_gene: TRBV19
j_gene: TRBJ1-2
abundance: .
d_gene: .
CDR3aa: CASFSGVADPANYGYTF
CDR3nt: TGTGCCAGCTTCTCCGGGGTGGCGGACCCAGCTAACTATGGCTACACCTTC

v_gene: TRBV6-4
j_gene: TRBJ2-1
abundance: .
d_gene: TRBD2
CDR3aa: CASSNTWTSGVGDEQFF
CDR3nt: TGTGCCAGCAGTAACACTTGGACTAGCGGGGTTGGCGATGAGCAGTTCTTC

v_gene: TRBV11-1
j_gene: TRBJ1-1
abundance: .
d_gene: .
CDR3aa: CASSSRPGRMNTEAFF
CDR3nt: TGTGCCAGCAGCAGTAGACCGGGACGAATGAACACTGAAGCTTTCTTT

v_gene: TRBV5-4
j_gene: TRBJ2-1
abundance: .
d_gene: .
CDR3aa: CASSLASSNEQFF
CDR3nt: TGTGCCAGCAGCTTGGCCAGCTCAAATGAGCAGTTCTTC

v_gene: TRBV7-2
j_gene: TRBJ2-7
abundance: .
d_gene: TRBD2
CDR3aa: CATGLAGGWYEQYF
CDR3nt: TGTGCCACCGGACTAGCGGGAGGGTGGTACGAGCAGTACTTC

v_gene: TRBV4-2
j_gene: TRBJ2-6
abundance: .
d_gene: TRBD2
CDR3aa: CASSQDQTSGRTGANVLTF
CDR3nt: TGTGCCAGCAGCCAAGATCAGACTAGCGGGAGGACTGGGGCCAACGTCCTGACTTTC

v_gene: TRBV18
j_gene: TRBJ1-3
abundance: .
d_gene: .
CDR3aa: CASSPPGASGNTIYF
CDR3nt: TGTGCCAGCTCACCACCGGGCGCCTCTGGAAACACCATATATTTT

v_gene: TRBV5-8
j_gene: TRBJ2-2
abundance: few
d_gene: .
CDR3aa: CASSLIGRGTGELFF
CDR3nt: TGTGCCAGCAGCTTGATCGGCAGGGGCACCGGGGAGCTGTTTTTT

v_gene: TRBV28
j_gene: TRBJ2-1
abundance: .
d_gene: .
CDR3aa: CASSLSTGSLGNEQFF
CDR3nt: TGTGCCAGCAGTTTGAGTACAGGAAGTTTGGGAAATGAGCAGTTCTTC

v_gene: TRBV10-3
j_gene: TRBJ2-5
abundance: .
d_gene: .
CDR3aa: CAISESKGRGETQYF
CDR3nt: TGTGCCATCAGTGAGTCGAAGGGGCGCGGTGAGACCCAGTACTTC

v_gene: TRBV28
j_gene: TRBJ2-7
abundance: .
d_gene: TRBD2
CDR3aa: CASTAGGAVGEQYF
CDR3nt: TGTGCCAGCACTGCGGGGGGCGCGGTGGGCGAGCAGTACTTC

v_gene: TRBV10-1
j_gene: TRBJ1-6
abundance: .
d_gene: TRBD1
CDR3aa: CASSEGTGDSPLHF
CDR3nt: TGCGCCAGCAGTGAGGGGACAGGGGATTCACCCCTCCACTTT

v_gene: TRBV9
j_gene: TRBJ1-3
abundance: .
d_gene: .
CDR3aa: CASSPRVRNTIYF
CDR3nt: TGTGCCAGCAGCCCCAGGGTACGGAACACCATATATTTT

v_gene: TRBV18
j_gene: TRBJ2-7
abundance: .
d_gene: .
CDR3aa: CASSPDREDEQYF
CDR3nt: TGTGCCAGCTCACCCGACAGGGAGGACGAGCAGTACTTC

v_gene: TRBV4-2
j_gene: TRBJ2-1
abundance: .
d_gene: TRBD2
CDR3aa: CASSSQIAGSSYNEQFF
CDR3nt: TGTGCCAGCAGCTCCCAGATAGCGGGAAGCTCCTACAATGAGCAGTTCTTC